This is a list of T cell receptor beta chains from one sample in a study of shared clonotypes between healthy human individuals. Sequencing used immunoSEQ multiplex PCR; TCRdb keeps in-frame clones, though not all of them. The sample includes millions of clones, just under 95% of them seen just once. Input material: naive CD8+ T cells sorted from blood. Receptor source: a man aged 18 to 35 in good health. Each CDR3 is given with its conserved first and last residue. The D gene is left open where the match is weak. Clone size is shown for a subset of rows, as once, few, many or a class of expanded clone.

j_call | d_call | clone_size | v_call | cdr3_nt | cdr3_aa
TRBJ2-1 | . | . | TRBV11-2 | TGTGCCAGCAGCTTCACTCAGGGGAATCAGTTCTTC | CASSFTQGNQFF
TRBJ2-1 | TRBD1 | . | TRBV11-2 | TGTGCCAGCAACGAGGGGGACAGATCCAATGAGCAGTTCTTC | CASNEGDRSNEQFF
TRBJ2-7 | . | . | TRBV2 | TGTGCCAGCAGTGCTGGTGGTCTCTACGAGCAGTACTTC | CASSAGGLYEQYF
TRBJ1-1 | . | once | TRBV2 | TGTGCCATCGACCGTGGGGGGACTGAAGCTTTCTTT | CAIDRGGTEAFF
TRBJ2-7 | . | once | TRBV6-6 | TGTGCCAGCAGTTACTCGAATGGGGGGTCCTACGAGCAGTACTTC | CASSYSNGGSYEQYF
TRBJ1-1 | . | once | TRBV6-5 | TGTGCCAGCAGTTACTTCGACAGTAACACTGAAGCTTTCTTT | CASSYFDSNTEAFF
TRBJ2-7 | TRBD1 | . | TRBV7-9 | TGTGCCAGCAGCTTTCCCGACAGGGGGCTCTACGAGCAGTACTTC | CASSFPDRGLYEQYF
TRBJ1-2 | . | . | TRBV19 | TGTGCCAGTAGTATAGTCTCCGACCCCTATGGCTACACCTTC | CASSIVSDPYGYTF
TRBJ1-1 | . | . | TRBV7-2 | TGTGCCAGCACCGACTTTGGAGGGCTTGAAGCTTTCTTT | CASTDFGGLEAFF
TRBJ2-2 | . | . | TRBV27 | TGTGCCAGCACGGGGCTAGATAACACCGGGGAGCTGTTTTTT | CASTGLDNTGELFF
TRBJ2-7 | . | . | TRBV6-5 | TGTGCCAGCAGTCCGACTCTAGCGAGATACGAGCAGTACTTC | CASSPTLARYEQYF
TRBJ2-7 | TRBD2 | . | TRBV27 | TGTGCCAGCAGTCAGACTAGCGGGGGGGCTGGCGAGCAGTACTTC | CASSQTSGGAGEQYF
TRBJ1-2 | . | . | TRBV10-3 | TGTGCCATCAGTGACGGGGCCGATGGCTACACCTTC | CAISDGADGYTF
TRBJ2-5 | . | . | TRBV4-3 | TGCGCCAGCAGCCAAGATGACACCCAAGAGACCCAGTACTTC | CASSQDDTQETQYF
TRBJ1-1 | . | once | TRBV5-1 | TGCGCCAGCAGGGAATCAAGGGAGTGGGACACTGAAGCTTTCTTT | CASRESREWDTEAFF
TRBJ2-7 | . | once | TRBV4-1 | TGCGCCAGCAGCCAAGAAGTCCCACCACCCTACGAGCAGTACTTC | CASSQEVPPPYEQYF
TRBJ1-1 | . | . | TRBV5-4 | TGTGCCAGCAGCTTGGGGGATAGCGGGCGCACTGAAGCTTTCTTT | CASSLGDSGRTEAFF
TRBJ2-2 | TRBD2 | . | TRBV6-6 | TGTGCCAGCAGTTACGTGACCGGGGGGGCCGGGGAGCTGTTTTTT | CASSYVTGGAGELFF
TRBJ2-7 | . | once | TRBV28 | TGTGCCAGCTCAGGCCTTCACTACGAGCAGTACTTC | CASSGLHYEQYF